The T cell receptor beta chain described here comes from a study of blood T cell repertoires in COVID-19. This table comes from immunoSEQ multiplex PCR, and its TCRdb copy is limited to in-frame clones, with some not included. The repertoire holds fewer than 350,000 clones, with 75% to 90% as singletons. The receptor was derived from a woman between 25 and 40 years old who had recovered from COVID-19. Source material: peripheral blood.

The DNA for the CDR3 is TGTGCCAGTAGTGCATCCGGGACTGGGGAGCAGTACTTC. Translated, it gives CASSASGTGEQYF. The chain recombines TRBV19 with TRBJ2-7; a weak D match, TRBD2 (6 bases). V was trimmed by 5 bases and J by 7 bases, leaving 15 bases between them. This CDR3 has 13 amino acids. Per the germline V gene, CDR1 is LNHDA and CDR2 is SQIVND (reference sequence).